This T cell receptor beta chain emerged from a study of blood T cell repertoires in COVID-19. Sequencing used immunoSEQ multiplex PCR; TCRdb keeps in-frame clones, though not all of them. Counted here are hundreds of thousands of clones, around 90% occurring once; the ten biggest clones make up 14% to 15%. This clone has a single count. Enrollees, about 18 to 95 years old, lived in about two dozen US areas. Sequenced material: PBMCs or T cells enriched from blood (not recorded which). The source of this sequence is a woman aged 45-60 years with acute COVID-19.

CDR3 protein: CASDWGVQPQHF. In nucleotides, the CDR3 is TGTGCCAGTGACTGGGGGGTACAGCCCCAGCATTTT. The chain links TRBV19 to TRBJ1-5; D possibly corresponds to TRBD1 (5 bases). The CDR3 consists of 12 residues. Germline loops: CDR1 LNHDA, CDR2 SQIVND (reference sequence). Trimming stripped 8 bases from V and 7 bases from J, with 12 bases between.